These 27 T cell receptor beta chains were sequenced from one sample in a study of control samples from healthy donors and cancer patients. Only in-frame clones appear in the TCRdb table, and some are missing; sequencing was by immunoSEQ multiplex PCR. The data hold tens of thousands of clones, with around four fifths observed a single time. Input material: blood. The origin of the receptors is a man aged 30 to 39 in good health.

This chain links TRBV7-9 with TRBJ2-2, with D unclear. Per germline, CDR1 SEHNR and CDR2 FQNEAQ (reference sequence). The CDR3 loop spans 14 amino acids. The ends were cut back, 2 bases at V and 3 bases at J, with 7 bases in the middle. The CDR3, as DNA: TGTGCCAGCAGCTTATTCCAGGACACCGGGGAGCTGTTTTTT. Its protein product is CASSLFQDTGELFF.

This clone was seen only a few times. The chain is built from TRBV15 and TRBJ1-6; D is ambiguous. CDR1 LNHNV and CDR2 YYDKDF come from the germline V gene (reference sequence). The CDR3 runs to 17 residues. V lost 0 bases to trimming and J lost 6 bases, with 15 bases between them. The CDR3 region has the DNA TGTGCCACCAGCAGAGATATCGGACGGATCTTTAATTCACCCCTCCACTTT. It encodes CATSRDIGRIFNSPLHF.

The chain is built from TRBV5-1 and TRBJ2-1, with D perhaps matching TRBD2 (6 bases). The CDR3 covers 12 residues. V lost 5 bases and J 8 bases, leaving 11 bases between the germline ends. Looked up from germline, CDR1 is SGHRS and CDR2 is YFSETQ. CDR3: CASSGGIDEQFF. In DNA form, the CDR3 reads TGCGCCAGCAGTGGGGGGATTGATGAGCAGTTCTTC.

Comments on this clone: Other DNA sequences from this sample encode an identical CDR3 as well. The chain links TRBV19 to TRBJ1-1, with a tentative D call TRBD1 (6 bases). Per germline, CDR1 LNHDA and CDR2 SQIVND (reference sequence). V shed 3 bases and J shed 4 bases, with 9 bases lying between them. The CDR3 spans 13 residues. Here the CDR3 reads CASSIGQLTEAFF. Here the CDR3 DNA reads TGTGCCAGTAGTATTGGACAGCTCACTGAAGCTTTCTTT.

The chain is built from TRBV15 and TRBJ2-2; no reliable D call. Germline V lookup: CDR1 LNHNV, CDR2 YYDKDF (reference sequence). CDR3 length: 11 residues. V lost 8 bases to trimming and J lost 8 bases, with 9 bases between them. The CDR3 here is CATQISGELFF. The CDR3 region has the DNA TGTGCCACCCAGATATCAGGGGAGCTGTTTTTT.

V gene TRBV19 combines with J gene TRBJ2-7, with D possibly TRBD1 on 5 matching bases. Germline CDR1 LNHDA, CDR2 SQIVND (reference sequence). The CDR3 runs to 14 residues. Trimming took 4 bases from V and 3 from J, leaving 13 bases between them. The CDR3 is CASSTGSSFYEQYF. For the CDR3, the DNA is TGTGCCAGTAGTACAGGGTCCTCTTTCTACGAGCAGTACTTC. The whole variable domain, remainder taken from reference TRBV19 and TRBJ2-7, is DGGITQSPKYLFRKEGQNVTLSCEQNLNHDAMYWYRQDPGQGLRLIYYSQIVNDFQKGDIAEGYSVSREKKESFPLTVTSAQKNPTAFYLCASSTGSSFYEQYFGPGTRLTVT.

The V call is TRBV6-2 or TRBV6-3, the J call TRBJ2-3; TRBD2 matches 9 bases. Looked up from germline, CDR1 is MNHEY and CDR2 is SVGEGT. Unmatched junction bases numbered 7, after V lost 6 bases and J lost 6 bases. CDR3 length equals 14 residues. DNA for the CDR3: TGTGCCAGCAGACCTAGCGGGGAGAGTGATACGCAGTATTTT. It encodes CASRPSGESDTQYF.

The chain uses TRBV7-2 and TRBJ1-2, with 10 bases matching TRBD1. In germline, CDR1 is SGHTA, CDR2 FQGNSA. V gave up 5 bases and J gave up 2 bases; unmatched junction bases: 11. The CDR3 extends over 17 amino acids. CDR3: CASSKHGTGALNYGYTF. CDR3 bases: TGTGCCAGCAGCAAACACGGGACAGGGGCACTCAACTATGGCTACACCTTC.

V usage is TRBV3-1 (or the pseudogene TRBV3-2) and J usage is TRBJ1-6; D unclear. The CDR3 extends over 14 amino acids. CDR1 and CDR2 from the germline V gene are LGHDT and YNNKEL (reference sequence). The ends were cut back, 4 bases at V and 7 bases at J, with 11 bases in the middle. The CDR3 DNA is TGTGCCAGCAGCCGCCCAGGAGTAAATTCACCCCTCCACTTT. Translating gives CASSRPGVNSPLHF.

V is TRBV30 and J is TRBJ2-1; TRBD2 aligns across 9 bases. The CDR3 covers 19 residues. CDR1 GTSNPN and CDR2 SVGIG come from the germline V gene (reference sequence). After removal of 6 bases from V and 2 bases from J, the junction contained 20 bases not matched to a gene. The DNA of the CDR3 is TGTGCCTGCGAACCCTACGGGGCGGGGGGGCCAAGGACCTACAATGAGCAGTTCTTC. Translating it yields CACEPYGAGGPRTYNEQFF.

The CDR3 nucleotides are TGTGCCTGGAGTGTCCTGGGGCAACATGAAAAACTGTTTTTT. Its protein is CAWSVLGQHEKLFF. The chain has TRBV30 and TRBJ1-4, with TRBD1 as a possible D gene (5 bases). This CDR3 contains 14 residues. V shed 0 bases and J shed 6 bases, with 11 bases lying between them. Germline V gene sequence: CDR1 GTSNPN, CDR2 SVGIG (reference sequence).

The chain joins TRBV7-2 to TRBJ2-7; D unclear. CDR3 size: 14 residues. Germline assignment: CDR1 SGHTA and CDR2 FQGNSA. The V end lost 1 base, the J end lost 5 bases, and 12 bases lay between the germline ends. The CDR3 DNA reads TGTGCCAGCAGCTTAGTCCCAGCCGATAACGAGCAGTACTTC. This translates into CASSLVPADNEQYF.

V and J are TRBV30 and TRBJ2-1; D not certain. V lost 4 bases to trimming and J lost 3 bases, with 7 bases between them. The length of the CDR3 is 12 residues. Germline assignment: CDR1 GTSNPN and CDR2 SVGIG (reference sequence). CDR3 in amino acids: CAWTKDYNEQFF. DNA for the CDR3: TGTGCCTGGACAAAGGACTACAATGAGCAGTTCTTC.

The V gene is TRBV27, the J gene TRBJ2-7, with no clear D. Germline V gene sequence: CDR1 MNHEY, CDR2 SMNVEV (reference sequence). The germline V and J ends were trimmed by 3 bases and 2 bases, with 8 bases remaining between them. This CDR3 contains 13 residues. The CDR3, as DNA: TGTGCCAGCAGTTTTGCCGCCACCTACGAGCAGTACTTC. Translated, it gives CASSFAATYEQYF.

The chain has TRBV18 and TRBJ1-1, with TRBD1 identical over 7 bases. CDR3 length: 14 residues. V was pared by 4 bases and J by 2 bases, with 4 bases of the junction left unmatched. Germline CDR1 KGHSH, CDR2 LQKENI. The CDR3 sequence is CASSLTGLNTEAFF. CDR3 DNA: TGTGCCAGCTCACTGACAGGGCTCAACACTGAAGCTTTCTTT.

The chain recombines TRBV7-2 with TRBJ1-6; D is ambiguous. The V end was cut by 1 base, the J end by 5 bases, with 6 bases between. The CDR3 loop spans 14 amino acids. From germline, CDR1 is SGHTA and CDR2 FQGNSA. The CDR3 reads CASSLVPHNSPLHF. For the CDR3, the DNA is TGTGCCAGCAGCTTAGTCCCCCATAATTCACCCCTCCACTTT.

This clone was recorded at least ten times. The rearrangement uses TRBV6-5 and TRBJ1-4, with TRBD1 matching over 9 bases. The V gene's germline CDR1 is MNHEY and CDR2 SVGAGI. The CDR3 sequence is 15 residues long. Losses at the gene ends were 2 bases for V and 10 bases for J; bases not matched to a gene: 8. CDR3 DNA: TGTGCCAGCAGTTACCTGGACAGGGGTCGTGGAAAACTGTTTTTT. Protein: CASSYLDRGRGKLFF.

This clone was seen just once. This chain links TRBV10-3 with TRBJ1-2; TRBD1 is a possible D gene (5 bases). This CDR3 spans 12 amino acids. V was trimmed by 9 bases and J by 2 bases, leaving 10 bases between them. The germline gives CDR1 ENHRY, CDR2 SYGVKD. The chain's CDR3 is CAMRAGNYGYTF. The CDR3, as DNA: TGTGCCATGAGGGCAGGGAACTATGGCTACACCTTC.

The CDR3 nucleotides are TGTGCCAGCAGAATGGACTCTACAAGCTCCTACGAGCAGTACTTC. Translated, it gives CASRMDSTSSYEQYF. This chain connects TRBV6-5 to TRBJ2-7; D possibly corresponds to TRBD2 (5 bases). Germline V gene data show CDR1 as MNHEY and CDR2 as SVGAGI. The V gene lost 6 bases and the J gene lost 0 bases, with 15 bases spanning the gap. The CDR3 is 15 amino acids.

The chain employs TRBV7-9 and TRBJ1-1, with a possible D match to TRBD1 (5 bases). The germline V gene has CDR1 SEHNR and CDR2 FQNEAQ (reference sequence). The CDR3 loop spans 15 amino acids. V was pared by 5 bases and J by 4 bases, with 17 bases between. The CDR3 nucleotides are TGTGCCAGCAGCGAACAACAGGTCGCCGGCACTGAAGCTTTCTTT. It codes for CASSEQQVAGTEAFF.

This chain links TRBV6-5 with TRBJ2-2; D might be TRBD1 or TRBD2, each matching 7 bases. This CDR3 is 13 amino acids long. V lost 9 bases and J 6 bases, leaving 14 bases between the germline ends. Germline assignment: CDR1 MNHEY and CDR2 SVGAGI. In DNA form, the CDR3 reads TGTGCCAGTTTGACAGGGAGGGCCGGGGAGCTGTTTTTT. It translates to CASLTGRAGELFF.

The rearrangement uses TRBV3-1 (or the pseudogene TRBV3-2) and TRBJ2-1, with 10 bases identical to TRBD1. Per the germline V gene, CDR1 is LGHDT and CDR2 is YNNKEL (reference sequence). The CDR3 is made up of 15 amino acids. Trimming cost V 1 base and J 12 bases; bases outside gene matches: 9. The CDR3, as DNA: TGTGCCAGCAGCCAAGCCGGGACAGGGGCAAGGTGGCAGTTCTTC. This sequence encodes CASSQAGTGARWQFF.

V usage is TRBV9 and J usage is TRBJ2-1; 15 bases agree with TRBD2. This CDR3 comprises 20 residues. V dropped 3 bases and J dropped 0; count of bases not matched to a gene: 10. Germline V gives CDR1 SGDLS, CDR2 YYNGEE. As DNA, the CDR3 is TGTGCCAGCAGCGACTCGGGACTAGCGGGGGGCCCGAGCTCCTACAATGAGCAGTTCTTC. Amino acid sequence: CASSDSGLAGGPSSYNEQFF.

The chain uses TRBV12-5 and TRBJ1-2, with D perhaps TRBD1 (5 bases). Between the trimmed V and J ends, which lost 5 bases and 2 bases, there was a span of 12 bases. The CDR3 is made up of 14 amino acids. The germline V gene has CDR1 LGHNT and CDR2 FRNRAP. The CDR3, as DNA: TGTGCTAGTGGTAAGCCGGGGCAGAACTATGGCTACACCTTC. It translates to CASGKPGQNYGYTF.

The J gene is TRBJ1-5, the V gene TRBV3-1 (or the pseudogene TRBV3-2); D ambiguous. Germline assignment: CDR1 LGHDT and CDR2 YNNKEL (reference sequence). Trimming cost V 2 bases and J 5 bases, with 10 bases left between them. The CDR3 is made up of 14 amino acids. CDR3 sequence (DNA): TGTGCCAGCAGCCAAAGTGGGTCATATCAGCCCCAGCATTTT. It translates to CASSQSGSYQPQHF.

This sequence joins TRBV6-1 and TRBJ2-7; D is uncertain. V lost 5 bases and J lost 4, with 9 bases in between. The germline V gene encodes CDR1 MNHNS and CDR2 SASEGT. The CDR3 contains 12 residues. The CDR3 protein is CASSTVGYEQYF. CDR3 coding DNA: TGTGCCAGCAGTACGGTAGGGTACGAGCAGTACTTC.

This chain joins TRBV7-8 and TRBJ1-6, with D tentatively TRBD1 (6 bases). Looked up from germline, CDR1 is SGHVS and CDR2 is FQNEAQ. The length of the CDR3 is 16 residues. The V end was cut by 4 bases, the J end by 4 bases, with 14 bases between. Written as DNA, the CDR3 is TGTGCCAGCAGCTCTAAAAGGGACACTTATAATTCACCCCTCCACTTT. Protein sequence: CASSSKRDTYNSPLHF. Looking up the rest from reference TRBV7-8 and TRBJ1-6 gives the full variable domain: GAGVSQSPRYKVAKRGQDVALRCDPISGHVSLFWYQQALGQGPEFLTYFQNEAQLDKSGLPSDRFFAERPEGSVSTLKIQRTQQEDSAVYLCASSSKRDTYNSPLHFGNGTRLTVT.